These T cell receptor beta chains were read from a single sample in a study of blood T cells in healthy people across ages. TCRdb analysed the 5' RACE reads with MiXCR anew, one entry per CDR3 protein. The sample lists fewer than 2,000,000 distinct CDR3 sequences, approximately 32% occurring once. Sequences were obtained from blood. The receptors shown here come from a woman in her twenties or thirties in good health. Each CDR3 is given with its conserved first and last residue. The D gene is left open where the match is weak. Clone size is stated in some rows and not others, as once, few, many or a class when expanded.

CDR3: CASSQIGQAKGEQYF; DNA: TGTGCCAGCAGCCAGATTGGACAGGCAAAAGGGGAGCAGTACTTC; D: TRBD1; size: .; J: TRBJ2-7; V: TRBV14
CDR3: CASRRGLGQPQHF; DNA: TGTGCCAGCAGGCGGGGGTTGGGTCAGCCCCAGCATTTT; D: .; size: few; J: TRBJ1-5; V: TRBV27
CDR3: CGVDQGFYNEQFF; DNA: TGCGGCGTTGACCAGGGTTTCTACAACGAGCAGTTCTTC; D: .; size: .; J: TRBJ2-1; V: TRBV29-1
CDR3: CASSLDPKGGLGEKLFF; DNA: TGTGCCAGCAGCCTAGACCCAAAAGGGGGGCTGGGTGAAAAACTGTTTTTT; D: .; size: .; J: TRBJ1-4; V: TRBV25-1
CDR3: CSARRQGLRYEQYF; DNA: TGCAGTGCTAGACGCCAGGGGTTACGCTACGAGCAGTACTTC; D: .; size: .; J: TRBJ2-7; V: TRBV20-1
CDR3: CASSTTGTSGYNEQFF; DNA: TGTGCCAGCAGCACAACCGGGACTAGCGGCTACAATGAGCAGTTCTTC; D: TRBD2; size: .; J: TRBJ2-1; V: TRBV9
CDR3: CSARGERSYGYTF; DNA: TGCAGTGCTAGAGGAGAGAGATCCTATGGCTACACCTTC; D: .; size: few; J: TRBJ1-2; V: TRBV20-1
CDR3: CSARDDGILSSGANVLTF; DNA: TGCAGTGCTAGAGATGATGGTATTTTAAGCTCTGGGGCCAACGTCCTGACTTTC; D: .; size: few; J: TRBJ2-6; V: TRBV20-1
CDR3: CASKKKGTYGYTF; DNA: TGTGCCAGCAAAAAAAAGGGGACCTATGGCTACACCTTC; D: .; size: .; J: TRBJ1-2; V: TRBV9
CDR3: CASRFLGQGRTGNEQFF; DNA: TGTGCCAGCAGATTTCTAGGACAGGGGAGGACAGGCAATGAGCAGTTCTTC; D: TRBD1; size: .; J: TRBJ2-1; V: TRBV6-1
CDR3: CASSPGRGGYQPQHF; DNA: TGCGCCAGCAGCCCCGGCAGAGGGGGTTATCAGCCCCAGCATTTT; D: .; size: .; J: TRBJ1-5; V: TRBV4-1
CDR3: CSASPLAGEGAVTEQYF; DNA: TGCAGTGCTAGCCCGCTAGCGGGAGAGGGAGCTGTTACGGAGCAGTACTTC; D: TRBD2; size: .; J: TRBJ2-7; V: TRBV20-1
CDR3: CASSGDYYNSPLHF; DNA: TGTGCCAGCAGTGGGGACTACTATAATTCACCCCTCCACTTT; D: .; size: few; J: TRBJ1-6; V: TRBV25-1
CDR3: CASSLRTGMDEKLFF; DNA: TGTGCCAGCAGCCTAAGGACAGGGATGGATGAAAAACTGTTTTTT; D: TRBD1; size: .; J: TRBJ1-4; V: TRBV13
CDR3: CASSVDGGANYGYTF; DNA: TGTGCCAGCAGCGTAGATGGAGGGGCTAACTATGGCTACACCTTC; D: .; size: few; J: TRBJ1-2; V: TRBV9
CDR3: CSANVAGNTDTQYF; DNA: TGCAGTGCTAATGTAGCGGGAAACACAGATACGCAGTATTTT; D: TRBD2; size: .; J: TRBJ2-3; V: TRBV20-1
CDR3: CASSRRTSGMTQYF; DNA: TGTGCCAGCAGTCGACGGACTAGCGGCATGACCCAGTACTTC; D: TRBD2; size: few; J: TRBJ2-5; V: TRBV28
CDR3: CASSLEGTSSSYGQYF; DNA: TGTGCCAGCAGTTTGGAAGGGACCTCTAGCTCCTACGGGCAGTACTTC; D: .; size: .; J: TRBJ2-7; V: TRBV27
CDR3: CASSQERGGLTDTQYF; DNA: TGCGCCAGCAGCCAAGAGCGCGGGGGTCTCACAGATACGCAGTATTTT; D: TRBD2; size: .; J: TRBJ2-3; V: TRBV4-1
CDR3: CASSIVDSVSTEAFF; DNA: TGTGCCAGCAGTATCGTGGATAGTGTAAGCACTGAAGCTTTCTTT; D: .; size: .; J: TRBJ1-1; V: TRBV14
CDR3: CASRAGGTGMEPQHF; DNA: TGTGCCAGCAGGGCAGGTGGCACAGGAATGGAGCCCCAGCATTTT; D: .; size: .; J: TRBJ1-5; V: TRBV27
CDR3: CASSGLTRITDTQYF; DNA: TGTGCCAGCAGTGGGCTTACACGTATCACAGATACGCAGTATTTT; D: .; size: .; J: TRBJ2-3; V: TRBV12-3/TRBV12-4
CDR3: CSASGGGHEQYF; DNA: TGCAGTGCTAGCGGGGGAGGCCACGAGCAGTACTTC; D: .; size: few; J: TRBJ2-7; V: TRBV20-1
CDR3: CSARDRVRGEDTQYF; DNA: TGCAGTGCTAGAGACCGAGTCCGGGGGGAAGATACGCAGTATTTT; D: TRBD2; size: .; J: TRBJ2-3; V: TRBV20-1
CDR3: CASSFGNYGYTF; DNA: TGTGCCAGCAGTTTTGGTAACTATGGCTACACCTTC; D: .; size: many; J: TRBJ1-2; V: TRBV28
CDR3: CASNIAGGQGAREQYF; DNA: TGTGCCAGCAACATCGCCGGGGGACAGGGGGCTAGGGAGCAGTACTTC; D: TRBD1; size: .; J: TRBJ2-5; V: TRBV11-1
CDR3: CASSFSLYNEQFF; DNA: TGTGCCAGCAGCTTTTCCCTTTACAATGAGCAGTTCTTC; D: .; size: .; J: TRBJ2-1; V: TRBV7-8
CDR3: CASSVGDRDSPRYGYTF; DNA: TGTGCCAGCAGCGTAGGAGACAGGGATAGCCCAAGGTATGGCTACACCTTC; D: TRBD1; size: .; J: TRBJ1-2; V: TRBV9